This TCR beta chain was sequenced for a study of T-cell reconstitution after alpha-beta-depleted transplantation in children. The CDR3 runs 13 residues. V lost 0 bases, J lost 5 bases, and 8 bases lay in between. Germline V gene sequence: CDR1 SGHAT, CDR2 FQDESV (reference sequence). This clonotype was detected ten times or more. Unique molecular identifiers featured in how the TCRbeta library was prepared. TCRdb re-called the PCR reads through MiXCR, storing one row per CDR3 protein. The sample shows about 640,000 distinct CDR3 sequences, roughly 15% of them seen only once. Material: PBMCs from the stem cell graft donor, obtained from the stem cell graft. The source is a human donor who donated a stem cell graft to a child with acute myeloid leukemia. V and J are TRBV11-1 and TRBJ2-7; no clear D. In nucleotides, the CDR3 is TGTGCCAGCAGCTTAGCTCATGGAGACGAGCAGTACTTC. Its translation is CASSLAHGDEQYF.